Listed below are T cell receptor beta chains from one sample, sequenced in a study of TIL therapy for anti-PD-1-resistant metastatic lung cancer. Repertoires were generated with immunoSEQ multiplex PCR, while TCRdb's copy carries only in-frame clones and drops some. The sample lists 15,000 to 20,000 clones, 83% occurring once. The source material was blood, sampled at baseline. These receptors all stem from a person between 30 and 79 years old with non-small cell lung cancer. The CDR3 runs from the conserved cysteine through the conserved F or W. Fields, in order: V gene, clone size, CDR3 length, D gene, J gene, CDR3 DNA, CDR3 protein. The D gene is left open where the match is weak. For some rows the clone size is stated as once, few or many, or as a class when expanded; others skip it.

TRBV2	.	14	.	TRBJ2-7	TGTGCCAGCAGTGAATTAGTTTGGGGCTCCGAGCAGTACTTC	CASSELVWGSEQYF
TRBV7-2	.	15	.	TRBJ2-1	TGTGCCAGCAGCTTGGCGACAGGCTCCTACAATGAGCAGTTCTTC	CASSLATGSYNEQFF
TRBV5-1	.	15	TRBD1	TRBJ2-3	TGCGCCAGCAGCGACGGGACAGGGGTCACAGATACGCAGTATTTT	CASSDGTGVTDTQYF
TRBV6-6	.	15	.	TRBJ1-1	TGTGCCAGCAGTTACGGAGCAGAGCCGAACACTGAAGCTTTCTTT	CASSYGAEPNTEAFF
TRBV6-5	.	14	.	TRBJ1-5	TGTGCCAGCAGACGGGGGGATAGCAATCAGCCCCAGCATTTT	CASRRGDSNQPQHF
TRBV7-2	.	14	.	TRBJ2-5	TGTGCCAGCAGCGTCGTGGGGGGGCGGGGGACCCAGTACTTC	CASSVVGGRGTQYF
TRBV5-1	.	14	TRBD2	TRBJ2-7	TGCGCCAGCAGCTCGGGACTAGCTACCTACGAGCAGTACTTC	CASSSGLATYEQYF
TRBV5-1	.	14	.	TRBJ2-1	TGCGCCAGCAGCACCCCTGACAGTTCCAATGAGCAGTTCTTC	CASSTPDSSNEQFF
TRBV19	few	16	TRBD1	TRBJ1-4	TGTGCCAGTAGCACTCCCCCGGGGACAGGGACTGAAAAACTGTTTTTT	CASSTPPGTGTEKLFF
TRBV5-1	few	16	TRBD1	TRBJ2-2	TGCGCCAGCAGCTCTCTGACAGGGGGAGAATCCGGGGAGCTGTTTTTT	CASSSLTGGESGELFF
TRBV7-2	.	13	.	TRBJ2-3	TGTGCCAGCAGCCGCCCCAGCACAGATACGCAGTATTTT	CASSRPSTDTQYF
TRBV5-1	.	17	TRBD1	TRBJ1-1	TGCGCCAGCAGCTTGGAGGGACAGGGGGTCGGGATCACTGAAGCTTTCTTT	CASSLEGQGVGITEAFF
TRBV7-2	.	12	.	TRBJ2-2	TGTGCCAGCAGATGGAACACCGGGGAGCTGTTTTTT	CASRWNTGELFF